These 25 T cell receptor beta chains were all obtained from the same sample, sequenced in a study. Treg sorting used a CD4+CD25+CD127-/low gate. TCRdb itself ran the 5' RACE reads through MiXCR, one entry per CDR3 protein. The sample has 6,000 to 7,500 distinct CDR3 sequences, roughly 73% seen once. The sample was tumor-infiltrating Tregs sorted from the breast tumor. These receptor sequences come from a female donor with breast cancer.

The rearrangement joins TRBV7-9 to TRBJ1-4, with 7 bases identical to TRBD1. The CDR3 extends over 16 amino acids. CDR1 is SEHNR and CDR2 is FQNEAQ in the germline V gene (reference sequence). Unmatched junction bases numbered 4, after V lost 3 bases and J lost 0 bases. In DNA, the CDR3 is TGTGCCAGCAGCTTGACAGGGACCACAACTAATGAAAAACTGTTTTTT. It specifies CASSLTGTTTNEKLFF.

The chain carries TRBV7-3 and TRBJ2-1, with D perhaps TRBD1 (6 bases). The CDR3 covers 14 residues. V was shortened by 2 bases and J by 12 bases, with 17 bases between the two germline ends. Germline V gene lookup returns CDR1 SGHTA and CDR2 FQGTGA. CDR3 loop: CASSLQGPWYGQFF. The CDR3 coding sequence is TGTGCCAGCAGCTTACAGGGGCCCTGGTATGGGCAGTTCTTC.

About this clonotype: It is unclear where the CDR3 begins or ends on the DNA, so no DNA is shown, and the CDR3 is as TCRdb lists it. CDR3: CARRVGLGSYNEQFF. V usage is TRBV12-2 and J usage is TRBJ2-1. TRBV12-2 is flagged as a pseudogene. Both ends counted, the CDR3 spans 15 residues.

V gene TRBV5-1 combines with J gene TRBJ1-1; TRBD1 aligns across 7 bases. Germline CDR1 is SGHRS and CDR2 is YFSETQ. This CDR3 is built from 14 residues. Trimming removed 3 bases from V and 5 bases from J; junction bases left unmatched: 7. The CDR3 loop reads CASSSQGGRTEAFF. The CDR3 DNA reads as TGCGCCAGCAGCTCCCAGGGGGGAAGGACTGAAGCTTTCTTT.

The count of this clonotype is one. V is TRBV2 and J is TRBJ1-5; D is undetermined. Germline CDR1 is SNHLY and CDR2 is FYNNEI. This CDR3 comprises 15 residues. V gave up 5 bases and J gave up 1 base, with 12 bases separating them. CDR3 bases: TGTGCCAGCAGTCCTGATCGGCAGAGCAATCAGCCCCAGCATTTT. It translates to CASSPDRQSNQPQHF.

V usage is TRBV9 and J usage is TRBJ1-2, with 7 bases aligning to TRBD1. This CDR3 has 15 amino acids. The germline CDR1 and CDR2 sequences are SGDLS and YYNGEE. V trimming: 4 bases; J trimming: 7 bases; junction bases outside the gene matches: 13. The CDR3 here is CASSPQGGTIGGYTF. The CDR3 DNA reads TGTGCCAGCAGCCCCCAGGGGGGGACCATAGGTGGCTACACCTTC. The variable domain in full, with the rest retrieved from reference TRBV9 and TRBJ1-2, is DSGVTQTPKHLITATGQRVTLRCSPRSGDLSVYWYQQSLDQGLQFLIQYYNGEERAKGNILERFSAQQFPDLHSELNLSSLELGDSALYFCASSPQGGTIGGYTFGSGTRLTVV.

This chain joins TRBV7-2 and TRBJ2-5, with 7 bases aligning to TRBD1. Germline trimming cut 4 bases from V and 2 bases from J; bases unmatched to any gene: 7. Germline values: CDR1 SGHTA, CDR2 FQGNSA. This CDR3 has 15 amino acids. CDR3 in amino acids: CASSSLGQPQETQYF. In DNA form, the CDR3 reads TGTGCCAGCAGCTCTCTGGGACAGCCGCAAGAGACCCAGTACTTC.

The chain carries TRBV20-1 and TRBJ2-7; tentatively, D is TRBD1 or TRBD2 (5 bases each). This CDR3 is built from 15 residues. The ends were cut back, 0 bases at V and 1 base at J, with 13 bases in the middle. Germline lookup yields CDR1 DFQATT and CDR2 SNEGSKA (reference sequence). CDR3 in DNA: TGCAGTGCTAGAGATCTGAGGGGAGTGTCCTACGAGCAGTACTTC. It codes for CSARDLRGVSYEQYF.

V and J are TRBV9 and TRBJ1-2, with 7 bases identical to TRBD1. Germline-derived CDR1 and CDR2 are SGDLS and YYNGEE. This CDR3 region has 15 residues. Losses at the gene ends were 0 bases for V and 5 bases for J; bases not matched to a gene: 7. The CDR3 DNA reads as TGTGCCAGCAGCGTAGGACAGGGCCGGGGATATGGCTACACCTTC. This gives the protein CASSVGQGRGYGYTF.

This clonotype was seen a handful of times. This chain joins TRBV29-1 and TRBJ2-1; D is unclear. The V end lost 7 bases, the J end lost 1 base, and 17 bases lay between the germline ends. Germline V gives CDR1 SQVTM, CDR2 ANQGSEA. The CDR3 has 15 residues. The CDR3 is CSAPGGPYSYNEQFF. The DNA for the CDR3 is TGCAGCGCTCCGGGTGGACCTTATTCCTACAATGAGCAGTTCTTC.

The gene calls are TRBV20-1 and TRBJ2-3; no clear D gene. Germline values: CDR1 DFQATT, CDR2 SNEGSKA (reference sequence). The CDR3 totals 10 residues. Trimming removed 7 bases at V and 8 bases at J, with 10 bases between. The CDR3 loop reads CSVEHGTQYF. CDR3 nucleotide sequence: TGCAGTGTGGAACACGGTACGCAGTATTTT.

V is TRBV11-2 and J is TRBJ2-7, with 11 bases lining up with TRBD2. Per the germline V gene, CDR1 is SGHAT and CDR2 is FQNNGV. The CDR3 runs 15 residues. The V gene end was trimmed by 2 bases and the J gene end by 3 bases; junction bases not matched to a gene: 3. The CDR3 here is CASSLQGTSGYEQYF. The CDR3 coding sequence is TGTGCCAGCAGCTTACAAGGGACTAGCGGCTACGAGCAGTACTTC.

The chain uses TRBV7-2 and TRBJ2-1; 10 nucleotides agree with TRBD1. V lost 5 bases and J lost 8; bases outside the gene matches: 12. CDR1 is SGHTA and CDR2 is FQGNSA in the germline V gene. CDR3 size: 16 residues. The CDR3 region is CASSHRDRGFGDEQFF. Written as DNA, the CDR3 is TGTGCCAGCAGCCACCGGGACAGGGGCTTTGGCGATGAGCAGTTCTTC.

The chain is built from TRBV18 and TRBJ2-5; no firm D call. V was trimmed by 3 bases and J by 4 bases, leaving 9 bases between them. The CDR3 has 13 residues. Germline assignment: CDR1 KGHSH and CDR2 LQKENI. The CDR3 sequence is CASSPNSRETQYF. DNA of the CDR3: TGTGCCAGCTCACCCAATAGTAGAGAGACCCAGTACTTC.

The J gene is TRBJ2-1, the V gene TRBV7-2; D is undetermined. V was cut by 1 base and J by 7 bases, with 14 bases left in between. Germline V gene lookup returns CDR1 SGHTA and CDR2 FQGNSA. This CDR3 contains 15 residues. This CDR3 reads CASSLVGRLSNEQFF. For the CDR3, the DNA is TGTGCCAGCAGCTTAGTTGGGCGCCTTTCTAATGAGCAGTTCTTC.

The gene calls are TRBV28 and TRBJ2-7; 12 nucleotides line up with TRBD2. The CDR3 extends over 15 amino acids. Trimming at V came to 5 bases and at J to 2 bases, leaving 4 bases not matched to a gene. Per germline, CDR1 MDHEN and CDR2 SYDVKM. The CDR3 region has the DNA TGTGCCAGCAGTCCATCTAGCGGGAGGGCCTACGAGCAGTACTTC. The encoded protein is CASSPSSGRAYEQYF.

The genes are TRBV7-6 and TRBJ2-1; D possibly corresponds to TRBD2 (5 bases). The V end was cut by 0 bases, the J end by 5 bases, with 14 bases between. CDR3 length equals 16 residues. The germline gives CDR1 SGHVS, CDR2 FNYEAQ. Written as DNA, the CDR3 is TGTGCCAGCAGCTTAGCGCGTAGTACTAGAAACAATGAGCAGTTCTTC. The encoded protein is CASSLARSTRNNEQFF.

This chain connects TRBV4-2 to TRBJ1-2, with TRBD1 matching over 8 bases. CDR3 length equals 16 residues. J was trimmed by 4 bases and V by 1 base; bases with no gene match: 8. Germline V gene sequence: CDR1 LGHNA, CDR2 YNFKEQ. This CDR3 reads CASSQAVDRVGYGYTF. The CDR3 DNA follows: TGTGCCAGCAGCCAAGCGGTGGACAGGGTGGGCTATGGCTACACCTTC.

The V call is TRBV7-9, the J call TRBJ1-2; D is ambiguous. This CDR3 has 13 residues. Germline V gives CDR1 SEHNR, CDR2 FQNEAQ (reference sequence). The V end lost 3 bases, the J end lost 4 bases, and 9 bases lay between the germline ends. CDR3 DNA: TGTGCCAGCAGCTTCCCACGGATCTATGGCTACACCTTC. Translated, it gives CASSFPRIYGYTF.

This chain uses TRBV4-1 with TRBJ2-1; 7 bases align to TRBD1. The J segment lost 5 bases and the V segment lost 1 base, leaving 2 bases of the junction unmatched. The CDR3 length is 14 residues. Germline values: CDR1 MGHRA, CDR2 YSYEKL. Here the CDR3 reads CASSQVDRDNEQFF. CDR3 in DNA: TGCGCCAGCAGCCAAGTAGACAGGGACAATGAGCAGTTCTTC.

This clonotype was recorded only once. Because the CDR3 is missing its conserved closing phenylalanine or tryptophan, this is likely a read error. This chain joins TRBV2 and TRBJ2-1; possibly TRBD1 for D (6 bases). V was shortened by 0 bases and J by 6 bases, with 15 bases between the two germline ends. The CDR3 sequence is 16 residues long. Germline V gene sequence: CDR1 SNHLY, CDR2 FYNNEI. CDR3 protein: CASSEAPPRGINEQFI. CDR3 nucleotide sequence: TGTGCCAGCAGTGAAGCTCCACCCAGGGGAATCAATGAGCAGTTCATC.

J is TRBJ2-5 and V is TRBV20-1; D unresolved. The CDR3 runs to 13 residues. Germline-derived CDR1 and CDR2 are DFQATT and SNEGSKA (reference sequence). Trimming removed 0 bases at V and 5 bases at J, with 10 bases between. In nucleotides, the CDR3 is TGCAGTGCTAGAGATGTATCGCAGGAGACCCAGTACTTC. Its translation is CSARDVSQETQYF.

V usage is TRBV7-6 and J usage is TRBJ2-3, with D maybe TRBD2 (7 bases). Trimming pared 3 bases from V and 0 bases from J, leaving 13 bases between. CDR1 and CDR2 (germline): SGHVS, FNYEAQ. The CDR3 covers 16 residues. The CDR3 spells CASSFGGRRSTDTQYF. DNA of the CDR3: TGTGCCAGCAGCTTCGGGGGGCGGAGGAGCACAGATACGCAGTATTTT.

The CDR3 bases are TGTGCCAGCAGCGTCCTGAGGGCTAGCGGTTACAATGAGCAGTTCTTC. Residues: CASSVLRASGYNEQFF. The chain uses TRBV7-3 and TRBJ2-1; 7 bases fit TRBD2. The CDR3 has 16 residues. V lost 5 bases, J lost 4 bases, and 11 bases stayed unmatched. Germline CDR1 and CDR2: SGHTA and FQGTGA.

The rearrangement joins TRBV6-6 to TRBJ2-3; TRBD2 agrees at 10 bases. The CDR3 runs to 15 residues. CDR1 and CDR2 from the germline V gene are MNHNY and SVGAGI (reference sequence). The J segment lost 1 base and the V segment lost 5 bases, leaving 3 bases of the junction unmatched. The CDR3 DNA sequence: TGTGCCAGCAGTGCCGGGACTAGCGGCACAGATACGCAGTATTTT. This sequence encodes CASSAGTSGTDTQYF.